This T cell receptor (beta chain) was retrieved from a study of regulatory T cells in long-lasting Graves disease. Time point here: newly diagnosed GD, antithyroid drugs for less than 3 months. Preparation of the TCR library used RNA extracted from PBMCs. With 5 bases clipped from V and 3 bases from J, the junction kept 3 bases outside the gene matches. The germline V gene encodes CDR1 LGHNT and CDR2 FRNRAP. CDR3 size: 14 residues. This clonotype was seen at least ten times. Library construction for TCR beta used iRepertoire HTBI primers and Arm-PCR of CDR3 regions. MiXCR, run by TCRdb on the multiplex PCR reads, gives a single entry per CDR3 protein. The sample lists over 500,000 distinct CDR3 sequences; around 15% were seen once. The same sample was also studied in work on T cells in Graves' hyperthyroidism and ophthalmopathy. As reported in that work: The HTBI primer set served for first-round RT-PCR of the TCR CDR3.

This sample comprised peripheral blood mononuclear cells (PBMCs), obtained at new diagnosis, from a patient treated with antithyroid drugs. The TCR sequence derives from a man aged 18 to 35 with Graves disease. The rearrangement joins TRBV12-5 to TRBJ2-3, with 9 nucleotides matching TRBD1. The CDR3 region is CASGLGQGTDTQYF. CDR3 coding DNA: TGTGCTAGTGGTCTCGGACAGGGGACAGATACGCAGTATTTT.